This T cell receptor beta chain comes out of a study of OX40 agonist ivuxolimab in advanced cancers. Generated by immunoSEQ multiplex PCR, the TCRdb table keeps only in-frame clones and is missing some. The data show approximately 82,000 clones, with roughly 83% seen just once and 0.85% held by the top ten. Looked up from germline, CDR1 is SGHRS and CDR2 is YFSETQ. The ends lost 4 bases at V and 7 bases at J; junction bases unmatched: 4. The CDR3 extends over 14 amino acids. The sequences come from CD4+ or CD8+ T cells sorted from blood, collected in a trial of the OX40 agonist ivuxolimab. This sequence was found in an adult with an advanced solid tumor such as melanoma, head and neck, liver or kidney cancer. V usage is TRBV5-1 and J usage is TRBJ1-4, with 10 bases aligning to TRBD1. DNA for the CDR3: TGCGCCAGCAGCCCCGGGACAGGGGCTGAAAAACTGTTTTTT. Translating gives CASSPGTGAEKLFF.